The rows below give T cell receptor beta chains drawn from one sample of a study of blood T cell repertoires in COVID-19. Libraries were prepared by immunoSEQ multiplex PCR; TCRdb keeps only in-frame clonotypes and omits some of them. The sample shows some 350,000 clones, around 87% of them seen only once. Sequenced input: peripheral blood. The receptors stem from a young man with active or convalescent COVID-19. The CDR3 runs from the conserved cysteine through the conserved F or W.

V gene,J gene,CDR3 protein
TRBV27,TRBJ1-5,CASSLFGRQSNQPQHF
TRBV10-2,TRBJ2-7,CASSEPGTSGYEQYF
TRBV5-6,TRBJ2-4,CASSWGTSPRGVTKNIQYF
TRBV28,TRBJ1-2,CASSQFYGYTF
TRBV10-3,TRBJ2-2,CAISGAGGRNTGELFF
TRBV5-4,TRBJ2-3,CASSLRLGAGGTDTQYF
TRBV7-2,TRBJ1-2,CASSLGVGSGGYTF
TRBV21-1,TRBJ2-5,CASSNLTIGQLSVETQYF
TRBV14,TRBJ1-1,CASRPDRGYNTEAFF
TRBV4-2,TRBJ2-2,CASSHPDRGRNTGELFF
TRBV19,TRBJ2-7,CASSIVGDTYEQYF
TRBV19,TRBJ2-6,CASSTPWDRGSGANVLTF
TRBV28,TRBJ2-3,CASSLGGAFTDTQYF
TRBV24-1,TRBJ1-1,CATSDPGGPEAFF
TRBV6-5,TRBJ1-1,CASKTGGLNTEAFF
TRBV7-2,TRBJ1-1,CASSLYLPPGQGVEAFF
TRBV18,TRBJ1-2,CASSPAGFAPNYGYTF
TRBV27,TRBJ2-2,CASSLRALAGGPGTGELFF
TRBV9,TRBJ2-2,CASSPWGGIANTGELFF
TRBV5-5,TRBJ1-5,CASSLESQGIQPQHF
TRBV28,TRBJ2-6,CASSSTARSGANVLTF
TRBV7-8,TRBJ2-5,CASELLVPQGEETQYF
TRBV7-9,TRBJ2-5,CASSLASGVETQYF
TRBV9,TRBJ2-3,CASSARLADSTDTQYF
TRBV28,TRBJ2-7,CASSLFEGGTRYEQYF
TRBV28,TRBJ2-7,CASSPGWAGGYEQYF
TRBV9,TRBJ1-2,CASSVQEGQGFGYTF
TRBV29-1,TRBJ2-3,CSVVQLTDTQYF
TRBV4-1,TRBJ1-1,CASSQAVNTEAFF
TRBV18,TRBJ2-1,CASSPGTPEFF
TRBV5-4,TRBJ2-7,CASSLRGSYEQYF
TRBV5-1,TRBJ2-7,CASSLAEIYEQYF
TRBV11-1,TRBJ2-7,CASSRTGTGGINEQYF
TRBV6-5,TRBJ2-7,CASSNANGSPYEQYF
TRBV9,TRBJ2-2,CASSASVAGGGGLFF
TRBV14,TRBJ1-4,CASSRQALNEKLFF
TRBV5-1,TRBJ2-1,CASSLTSGGYNEQFF
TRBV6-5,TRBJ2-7,CASSNPTGHREQYF
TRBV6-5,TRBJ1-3,CASKRLESSGNTIYF
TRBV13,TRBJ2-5,CASSLGGGDQETQYF
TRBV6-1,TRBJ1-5,CASSAPTGYSNQPQHF
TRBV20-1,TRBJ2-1,CSASSDRPNEQFF
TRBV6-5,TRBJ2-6,CASSSDRANVLTF
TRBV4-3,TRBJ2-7,CASSQERTVDEQYF
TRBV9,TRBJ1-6,CASSPGNRGNSPLHF
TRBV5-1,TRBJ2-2,CASSLVGQGMSNTGELFF
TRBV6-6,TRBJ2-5,CASSYYQGALTQYF
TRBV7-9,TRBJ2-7,CASSQSATGEQYF
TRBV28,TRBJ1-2,CASSFPGNYGYTF
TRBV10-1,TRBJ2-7,CASRRTGISYEQYF
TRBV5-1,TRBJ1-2,CASSPALGDGYTF
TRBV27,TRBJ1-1,CASTKTGQVAEAFF
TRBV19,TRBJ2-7,CASTGGYEQYF
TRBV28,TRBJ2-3,CASSSPGTQYTDTQYF
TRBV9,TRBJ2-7,CASSGSGTGGLEQYF
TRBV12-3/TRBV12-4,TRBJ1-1,CASSLGGNTEAFF